The 17 T cell receptor beta chains below all came from one sample that was sequenced in a study of cytomegalovirus exposure and HLA in healthy donors. Using immunoSEQ multiplex PCR, the repertoire was profiled, and TCRdb retains in-frame clones only, with some absent. The profile covers tens of thousands of clones, with approximately 91% appearing a single time and over 2% taken by the ten largest. The sequencing input was PBMCs. The receptors originated from a man aged 30 to 45 in good health and CMV-seronegative.

V gene TRBV5-1 combines with J gene TRBJ1-2; D is possibly TRBD1 (5 bases). CDR1 is SGHRS and CDR2 is YFSETQ in the germline V gene. Trimming removed 0 bases at V and 2 bases at J, with 5 bases between. This CDR3 has 13 residues. The CDR3 sequence is CASSLAGNYGYTF. As DNA, the CDR3 is TGCGCCAGCAGCTTGGCAGGGAACTATGGCTACACCTTC.

V is TRBV6-1 and J is TRBJ1-5; TRBD1 is a possible D gene (5 bases). The germline V gene has CDR1 MNHNS and CDR2 SASEGT. The CDR3 covers 16 residues. Trimming shortened V by 0 bases and J by 4 bases, and 13 bases separated the two germline ends. The CDR3 reads CASSEAAPGGNQPQHF. As DNA, the CDR3 is TGTGCCAGCAGTGAAGCTGCCCCGGGGGGTAATCAGCCCCAGCATTTT.

The V call is TRBV6-5, the J call TRBJ2-2, with a possible D match to TRBD1 (5 bases). This CDR3 has 14 amino acids. Deletions cut 2 bases from V and 4 bases from J, with 8 bases between. The germline V gene has CDR1 MNHEY and CDR2 SVGAGI. The CDR3 loop is CASSYPGLTGELFF. The CDR3 nucleotides are TGTGCCAGCAGTTACCCAGGGCTCACCGGGGAGCTGTTTTTT.

The rearrangement joins TRBV4-1 to TRBJ1-4; TRBD1 agrees at 7 bases. In germline, CDR1 is MGHRA, CDR2 YSYEKL. With 4 bases clipped from V and 3 bases from J, the junction kept 5 bases outside the gene matches. The CDR3 length is 15 residues. The chain's CDR3 is CASSLSDRPNEKLFF. CDR3 bases: TGCGCCAGCAGCCTATCGGACAGGCCTAATGAAAAACTGTTTTTT.

The J gene is TRBJ1-2, the V gene TRBV25-1; D might be TRBD1 (5 bases). V was clipped by 5 bases and J by 2 bases, with 12 bases between them. Germline V CDR1 and CDR2: MGHDK, SYGVNS. The CDR3 is 14 amino acids. The CDR3 DNA follows: TGTGCCAGCAGTTCAACAGGAGCCAACTATGGCTACACCTTC. It translates to CASSSTGANYGYTF.

The CDR3 loop is CASSPPRRVGNQPQHF. The CDR3 nucleotides are TGTGCCAGCAGTCCCCCGCGGAGGGTCGGCAATCAGCCCCAGCATTTT. V is TRBV27 and J is TRBJ1-5; D is undetermined. Trimming shortened V by 5 bases and J by 2 bases, and 16 bases separated the two germline ends. The germline V gene has CDR1 MNHEY and CDR2 SMNVEV (reference sequence). CDR3 length: 16 amino acids.

The chain links TRBV10-3 to TRBJ1-2; D is unclear. CDR1 ENHRY and CDR2 SYGVKD come from the germline V gene. V lost 2 bases to trimming and J lost 4 bases, with 17 bases between them. The CDR3 spans 16 residues. In DNA form, the CDR3 reads TGTGCCATCAGTGAGGTTGGCGCCATTGGAGGCTATGGCTACACCTTC. Its translation: CAISEVGAIGGYGYTF.

This chain links TRBV30 with TRBJ1-5; possible D gene TRBD1, 6 bases. Germline V CDR1 and CDR2: GTSNPN, SVGIG (reference sequence). V lost 1 base and J 5 bases, leaving 9 bases between the germline ends. The CDR3 covers 13 residues. In DNA, the CDR3 is TGTGCCTGGAGTGGTTCAGGGGATCAGCCCCAGCATTTT. Its translation: CAWSGSGDQPQHF.

The CDR3 region is CSVGGNSYEQYF. CDR3 nucleotide sequence: TGCAGCGTCGGGGGGAACTCCTACGAGCAGTACTTC. The chain is built from TRBV29-1 and TRBJ2-7, with TRBD2 matching 7 bases. V shed 6 bases and J 0 bases; nucleotides not matched to a gene: 2. Germline CDR1 is SQVTM and CDR2 is ANQGSEA. CDR3 length: 12 amino acids.

V usage is TRBV9 and J usage is TRBJ2-3; maybe TRBD1 (5 bases). The CDR3 runs 14 residues. V lost 4 bases to trimming and J lost 3 bases, with 12 bases between them. Germline V gene data show CDR1 as SGDLS and CDR2 as YYNGEE. CDR3 sequence: CASSIRPGTDTQYF. The DNA of the CDR3 is TGTGCCAGCAGCATACGACCAGGGACAGATACGCAGTATTTT.

The rearrangement joins TRBV28 to TRBJ2-3; 15 bases line up with TRBD2. The CDR3 has 16 residues. V was pared by 4 bases and J by 2 bases, with 1 base of the junction left unmatched. Per germline, CDR1 MDHEN and CDR2 SYDVKM. In DNA, the CDR3 is TGTGCCAGCAGTTGGACTAGCGGGGGGGACACAGATACGCAGTATTTT. Its translation: CASSWTSGGDTDTQYF.

The chain couples TRBV6-4 to TRBJ2-1, with 10 bases aligning to TRBD2. The length of the CDR3 is 17 residues. The ends lost 4 bases at V and 0 bases at J; junction bases unmatched: 6. Germline V gene sequence: CDR1 MRHNA, CDR2 SNTAGT. The CDR3 DNA reads TGTGCCAGCAGTGGCACAGCGGGGGGGAGCTCCTACAATGAGCAGTTCTTC. Translating it yields CASSGTAGGSSYNEQFF.

This chain connects TRBV5-4 to TRBJ2-1; D call uncertain. This CDR3 contains 15 residues. Germline V gives CDR1 SGHNT, CDR2 YYREEE (reference sequence). V dropped 2 bases and J dropped 7 bases, with 16 bases sitting between them. The CDR3 protein is CASSFARSVGNEQFF. The CDR3 coding sequence is TGTGCCAGCAGCTTCGCTAGGTCAGTTGGGAATGAGCAGTTCTTC.

The gene calls are TRBV5-1 and TRBJ2-7, with 10 bases that match TRBD2. This CDR3 is 13 amino acids long. Germline loops: CDR1 SGHRS, CDR2 YFSETQ. J was trimmed by 6 bases and V by 4 bases; bases with no gene match: 4. In DNA form, the CDR3 reads TGCGCCAGCAGCGGCGGACTAGCGGTCGAGCAGTACTTC. Protein sequence: CASSGGLAVEQYF.

In this sample, this clone turned up once. Written as DNA, the CDR3 is TGCGCCAGCAGCTTTCGGACTATCGAAGAGACCCAGTACTTC. Amino acids: CASSFRTIEETQYF. The rearrangement joins TRBV5-1 to TRBJ2-5, with D perhaps TRBD2 (6 bases). Germline loops: CDR1 SGHRS, CDR2 YFSETQ. The CDR3 runs to 14 residues. V lost 2 bases and J 3 bases, leaving 11 bases between the germline ends.

The chain couples TRBV11-2 to TRBJ1-3; D is perhaps TRBD1 (5 bases). V was trimmed by 5 bases and J by 0 bases, leaving 14 bases between them. CDR1 is SGHAT, CDR2 FQNNGV, per germline. CDR3 length: 16 residues. The CDR3 DNA follows: TGTGCCAGCAGCCCATCTGCCGGGGGCTCTGGAAACACCATATATTTT. Translated: CASSPSAGGSGNTIYF.

This clone was seen only once. Its ends do not fully match the called genes, so a read error is possible. V gene TRBV7-7 combines with J gene TRBJ2-5; TRBD2 matches 11 bases. CDR3 length: 14 residues. The germline CDR1 and CDR2 sequences are SSHAT and FNYEAQ (reference sequence). CDR3 sequence: CASSRSGGEETQYF. The CDR3 region has the DNA TGTGCTAGCAGCCGTAGCGGGGGGGAAGAGACCCAGTACTTC. The entire variable domain, with the rest obtained from reference TRBV7-7 and TRBJ2-5, is as follows: GAGVSQSPRYKVTKRGQDVTLRCDPISSHATLYWYQQALGQGPEFLTYFNYEAQPDKSGLPSDRFSAERPEGSISTLTIQRTEQRDSAMYRCASSRSGGEETQYFGPGTRLLVL.